A single sample gave rise to the 18 T cell receptor beta chains below, sequenced in a study of blood T cell repertoires in COVID-19. Generated by immunoSEQ multiplex PCR, the TCRdb table keeps only in-frame clones and is missing some. The data show approximately 98,000 clones, with roughly 80% seen just once and 9.5% to 12% held by the top ten. The specimen sequenced was peripheral blood. All receptors come from a woman older than 75 with acute or convalescent COVID-19.

The J gene is TRBJ1-1, the V gene TRBV28, with D possibly TRBD1 on 6 matching bases. Trimming took 5 bases from V and 4 from J, leaving 17 bases between them. CDR3 length: 15 amino acids. Germline values: CDR1 MDHEN, CDR2 SYDVKM. CDR3 protein: CASSPPTGRGTEAFF. The DNA for the CDR3 is TGTGCCAGCAGTCCACCCACAGGGCGCGGCACTGAAGCTTTCTTT.

Written as DNA, the CDR3 is TGTGCCATCACCGATGGGACTTCGCAAGAGACCCAGTACTTC. It translates to CAITDGTSQETQYF. The V and J genes are TRBV10-3 and TRBJ2-5, with D possibly TRBD2 on 6 matching bases. The germline V and J ends were trimmed by 7 bases and 2 bases, with 14 bases remaining between them. CDR3 size: 14 residues. Germline V gene data show CDR1 as ENHRY and CDR2 as SYGVKD.

The rearrangement uses TRBV12-1 and TRBJ1-1. TRBV12-1 represents a pseudogene. The CDR3 is 12 amino acids. This chain's CDR3 is CASSFGDTEAFF. The CDR3 coding sequence is TGTGCCAGCAGCTTCGGGGACACTGAAGCTTTCTTT.

The chain combines TRBV7-2 with TRBJ1-6, with TRBD1 matching over 7 bases. The germline V gene has CDR1 SGHTA and CDR2 FQGNSA. This CDR3 is built from 14 residues. V lost 4 bases and J lost 6; bases outside the gene matches: 3. CDR3 protein: CASSSDRINSPLHF. For the CDR3, the DNA is TGTGCCAGCAGCTCGGACAGGATTAATTCACCCCTCCACTTT.

V is TRBV27 and J is TRBJ1-3, with a possible D match to TRBD1 (6 bases). CDR1 MNHEY and CDR2 SMNVEV come from the germline V gene (reference sequence). V was trimmed by 2 bases and J by 3 bases, leaving 14 bases between them. The CDR3 covers 16 residues. The CDR3 DNA sequence: TGTGCCAGCAGTTTAACTCAGGCAGGGGTTGGAAACACCATATATTTT. Its protein product is CASSLTQAGVGNTIYF.

The chain is built from TRBV2 and TRBJ2-3; 10 bases align to TRBD2. The junction had 6 bases not matched to a gene; V was cut back by 5 bases and J by 1 base. The CDR3 sequence is 16 residues long. Germline CDR1 is SNHLY and CDR2 is FYNNEI. The DNA for the CDR3 is TGTGCCAGCAGTAAGAATAGCGGGGGGCGCACAGATACGCAGTATTTT. Translation gives CASSKNSGGRTDTQYF.

The J gene is TRBJ1-3, the V gene TRBV9; TRBD1 agrees at 8 bases. The CDR3 has 16 residues. Germline V gene lookup returns CDR1 SGDLS and CDR2 YYNGEE. V lost 3 bases to trimming and J lost 2 bases; unmatched junction nucleotides: 7. CDR3 in DNA: TGTGCCAGCAGCGCACAGGGGGACCTTCCTGGAAACACCATATATTTT. Its protein product is CASSAQGDLPGNTIYF.

This clone was counted only a few times. One junction end does not reproduce the germline sequence, and a read error may be involved. The chain links TRBV28 to TRBJ1-3; 8 bases match TRBD1. Germline-derived CDR1 and CDR2 are MDHEN and SYDVKM. CDR3 length: 14 amino acids. The chain's CDR3 is CASRQDRAPVRFCF. The CDR3, as DNA: TGTGCCAGCAGACAGGACAGGGCCCCGGTCAGATTTTGTTTT. Filled out from reference TRBV28 and TRBJ1-3, the complete variable domain reads DVKVTQSSRYLVKRTGEKVFLECVQDMDHENMFWYRQDPGLGLRLIYFSYDVKMKEKGDIPEGYSVSREKKERFSLILESASTNQTSMYLCASRQDRAPVRFCFGEGSWLTVV.

The chain recombines TRBV29-1 with TRBJ1-2; D is unclear. This CDR3 is 12 amino acids long. Per germline, CDR1 SQVTM and CDR2 ANQGSEA. V lost 3 bases, J lost 11 bases, and 16 bases lay in between. The CDR3 region has the DNA TGCAGCGTTGAGTTAACTGAAACTACTTACACCTTC. Its translation: CSVELTETTYTF. The complete variable domain, with remaining parts taken from reference TRBV29-1 and TRBJ1-2, reads SAVISQKPSRDICQRGTSLTIQCQVDSQVTMMFWYRQQPGQSLTLIATANQGSEATYESGFVIDKFPISRPNLTFSTLTVSNMSPEDSSIYLCSVELTETTYTFGSGTRLTVV.

This chain joins TRBV30 and TRBJ2-1; D possibly corresponds to TRBD2 (6 bases). Per germline, CDR1 GTSNPN and CDR2 SVGIG (reference sequence). This CDR3 is built from 13 residues. V gave up 3 bases and J gave up 5 bases, with 11 bases separating them. The CDR3 protein is CAWSQRVDNEQFF. The CDR3 DNA follows: TGTGCCTGGAGCCAGCGGGTAGACAATGAGCAGTTCTTC.

The gene calls are TRBV2 and TRBJ2-7, with 9 nucleotides matching TRBD1. CDR3 length: 15 amino acids. With 5 bases clipped from V and 2 bases from J, the junction kept 7 bases outside the gene matches. CDR1 is SNHLY and CDR2 is FYNNEI in the germline V gene. CDR3 nucleotide sequence: TGTGCCAGCAGTCTCCGGGACAGGGCCCCCTACGAGCAGTACGTC. Translation gives CASSLRDRAPYEQYV.

CDR3 nucleotide sequence: TGTGCCAGCAGAGAGGGAAATTCACCCCTCCACTTT. It codes for CASREGNSPLHF. This chain joins TRBV6-5 and TRBJ1-6; D uncertain. Germline CDR1 is MNHEY and CDR2 is SVGAGI. V was pared by 6 bases and J by 7 bases, with 7 bases between. The CDR3 contains 12 residues.

The gene calls are TRBV7-3 and TRBJ2-3, with D possibly being TRBD2 (6 bases). The germline gives CDR1 SGHTA, CDR2 FQGTGA. CDR3 length equals 17 residues. Trimming took 0 bases from V and 0 from J, leaving 13 bases between them. The DNA of the CDR3 is TGTGCCAGCAGCTTAACGGGGGGTACCGTTAGCACAGATACGCAGTATTTT. This sequence encodes CASSLTGGTVSTDTQYF.

This chain connects TRBV20-1 to TRBJ2-1; 9 bases are a match to TRBD1. The trim removed 5 bases at V and 8 bases at J, leaving 7 bases unmatched. Per germline, CDR1 DFQATT and CDR2 SNEGSKA (reference sequence). This CDR3 is 13 amino acids long. CDR3 sequence reads: CSARGTGLHEQFF. The CDR3 nucleotides read TGCAGTGCTCGTGGGACAGGGCTCCATGAGCAGTTCTTC.

This clone was detected only once. This chain links TRBV6-6 with TRBJ1-6; TRBD1 is a possible D gene (5 bases). Between the trimmed V and J ends, which lost 6 bases and 5 bases, there was a span of 8 bases. Germline CDR1 is MNHNY and CDR2 is SVGAGI (reference sequence). This CDR3 has 13 residues. This CDR3 reads CASRDINNSPLHF. The CDR3 DNA reads as TGTGCCAGCAGGGACATCAATAATTCACCCCTCCACTTT.

V usage is TRBV6-8 and J usage is TRBJ2-7, with D tentatively TRBD2 (5 bases). The CDR3 has 15 residues. The V gene lost 5 bases and the J gene lost 4 bases, with 18 bases spanning the gap. The germline gives CDR1 MNHGY, CDR2 SAAAGT. CDR3 nucleotide sequence: TGTGCCAGCAGTGCCCGCGTGAGGGAAGTATACGAGCAGTACTTC. It specifies CASSARVREVYEQYF.

The V gene is TRBV3-1 (or the pseudogene TRBV3-2), the J gene TRBJ1-6, with D possibly being TRBD1 (5 bases). V was shortened by 3 bases and J by 0 bases, with 15 bases between the two germline ends. CDR1 is LGHDT, CDR2 YNNKEL, per germline (reference sequence). The CDR3 spans 18 residues. The CDR3 here is CASSHRQRMSSYNSPLHF. CDR3 nucleotide sequence: TGTGCCAGCAGCCACCGACAGAGGATGAGCTCCTATAATTCACCCCTCCACTTT.

The rearrangement joins TRBV28 to TRBJ1-5, with D possibly matching TRBD1 (5 bases). Trimming removed 1 base from V and 0 bases from J, with 10 bases in between. CDR3 length: 16 residues. Germline lookup yields CDR1 MDHEN and CDR2 SYDVKM. CDR3 coding DNA: TGTGCCAGCAGTTTATCAGGGCAACTTAGCAATCAGCCCCAGCATTTT. Its translation is CASSLSGQLSNQPQHF. The full variable domain, its missing parts supplied by reference TRBV28 and TRBJ1-5, is DVKVTQSSRYLVKRTGEKVFLECVQDMDHENMFWYRQDPGLGLRLIYFSYDVKMKEKGDIPEGYSVSREKKERFSLILESASTNQTSMYLCASSLSGQLSNQPQHFGDGTRLSIL.